A selection of T cell receptor beta chains follows, all from one sample in a study of type 1 regulatory T cells. TCRdb used MiXCR to reprocess the reads, holding one entry per CDR3 protein. The sample carries fewer than 20,000 distinct CDR3 sequences, 10% recorded once. Sequencing input: CD4+ T cells, either the whole sample or a sorted fraction (not recorded which). These TCRs come from a human donor in good health. Each CDR3 is given with its conserved first and last residue. Fields, in order: V gene, clone size, D gene, J gene, CDR3 protein, CDR3 DNA. D genes are given only for firm matches. Only some rows state a clone size, as once, few, many or a class for expanded clones.

TRBV5-1,medium-sized,NA,TRBJ2-1,CASSLIGGRSYNEQFF,TGCGCCAGCAGCTTGATAGGTGGGAGGTCCTACAATGAGCAGTTCTTC
TRBV2,few,NA,TRBJ1-2,CASSVEGRGYTF,TGTGCCAGCAGTGTGGAGGGGCGCGGCTACACCTTC
TRBV4-1,many,NA,TRBJ2-1,CASSQEGRREQFF,TGCGCCAGCAGCCAAGAGGGGAGACGTGAGCAGTTCTTC
TRBV3-1,many,TRBD2,TRBJ2-4,CASSQVSGKDKNIQYF,TGTGCCAGCAGCCAAGTGAGCGGGAAAGACAAAAACATTCAGTACTTC
TRBV20-1,medium-sized,NA,TRBJ2-7,CSARRQGGSYEQYF,TGCAGTGCTAGAAGACAGGGAGGATCCTACGAGCAGTACTTC
TRBV29-1,few,NA,TRBJ1-1,CSVDPAGDTEAFF,TGCAGCGTTGATCCCGCGGGGGACACTGAAGCTTTCTTT
TRBV5-1,many,TRBD1,TRBJ2-2,CASSSAQGDTGELFF,TGCGCCAGCAGCTCCGCCCAGGGGGACACCGGGGAGCTGTTTTTT
TRBV19,few,NA,TRBJ2-5,CASSPQTTRIGETQYF,TGTGCCAGTAGTCCCCAAACGACTAGAATTGGAGAGACCCAGTACTTC
TRBV29-1,many,NA,TRBJ2-2,CSVLPSDVGELFF,TGCAGCGTTCTTCCTAGCGATGTCGGGGAGCTGTTTTTT
TRBV25-1,many,NA,TRBJ1-5,CASSDQGNQPQHF,TGTGCCAGCAGTGACCAGGGTAATCAGCCCCAGCATTTT
TRBV29-1,many,TRBD1,TRBJ1-1,CSVEGTGKSAEAFF,TGCAGCGTTGAAGGGACAGGGAAAAGCGCTGAAGCTTTCTTT
TRBV7-3,many,TRBD1,TRBJ1-2,CASSLRAGGQYGYTF,TGTGCCAGCAGCTTAAGGGCAGGGGGCCAGTATGGCTACACCTTC
TRBV20-1,NA,NA,TRBJ2-7,CSARALGSSYEQYF,TGCAGTGCTAGAGCCTTAGGCTCCTCCTACGAGCAGTACTTC
TRBV29-1,many,TRBD1,TRBJ2-7,CSMGQGYEQYF,TGCAGCATGGGACAGGGCTACGAGCAGTACTTC
TRBV20-1,many,NA,TRBJ2-3,CSAAGPSTDTQYF,TGCAGTGCTGCGGGCCCTAGCACAGATACGCAGTATTTT
TRBV29-1,NA,TRBD1,TRBJ1-4,CSVEDRDRPLGNEKLFF,TGCAGCGTTGAAGATAGGGACAGGCCTCTCGGTAATGAAAAACTGTTTTTT
TRBV7-3,NA,NA,TRBJ2-3,CASSFGLGADTQYF,TGTGCCAGCAGCTTTGGCCTGGGTGCAGATACGCAGTATTTT
TRBV12-3/TRBV12-4,many,NA,TRBJ1-2,CASGFRSNYGYTF,TGTGCCAGCGGCTTCAGGTCTAACTATGGCTACACCTTC
TRBV20-1,many,NA,TRBJ2-7,CSARNHYEQYF,TGCAGTGCGCGGAATCATTACGAGCAGTACTTC
TRBV7-9,few,NA,TRBJ2-4,CASSLEGLQNIQYF,TGTGCCAGCAGCTTAGAGGGTCTCCAAAACATTCAGTACTTC
TRBV5-6,medium-sized,NA,TRBJ2-6,CASSPEGESGANVLTF,TGTGCCAGCAGCCCCGAGGGAGAATCGGGGGCCAACGTCCTGACTTTC
TRBV7-6,NA,TRBD2,TRBJ2-2,CASSFSGGTRELFF,TGTGCCAGCAGCTTTAGCGGGGGGACACGGGAGCTGTTTTTT
TRBV5-1,many,NA,TRBJ2-2,CASSLNTGELFF,TGCGCCAGCAGCTTGAACACCGGGGAGCTGTTTTTT
TRBV20-1,few,TRBD2,TRBJ2-7,CSALTTSGRTSSYEQYF,TGCAGTGCTCTGACGACTAGCGGGAGAACGTCCTCCTACGAGCAGTACTTC
TRBV12-3/TRBV12-4,many,TRBD2,TRBJ2-1,CASSYSGTSGNEQFF,TGTGCCAGCAGTTACTCCGGGACTAGCGGGAATGAGCAGTTCTTC
TRBV20-1,medium-sized,NA,TRBJ2-5,CSASSRVETQYF,TGCAGTGCTAGTTCCAGGGTTGAGACCCAGTACTTC
TRBV19,NA,TRBD2,TRBJ2-6,CVSSILGLAGGETNVLTF,TGTGTCAGTAGTATCTTGGGACTAGCGGGAGGAGAGACCAACGTCCTGACTTTC
TRBV5-1,many,TRBD1,TRBJ2-6,CASSLRGLTGGAEGANVLTF,TGCGCCAGCAGCTTGAGAGGCCTGACAGGGGGCGCGGAAGGGGCCAACGTCCTGACTTTC
TRBV5-1,medium-sized,TRBD2,TRBJ2-7,CASSSSQGGSAEQYF,TGCGCCAGCAGCTCCAGCCAGGGAGGGTCGGCCGAGCAGTACTTC
TRBV7-8,many,TRBD2,TRBJ2-1,CASSGGGYNEQFF,TGTGCCAGCAGCGGCGGGGGGTACAATGAGCAGTTCTTC
TRBV7-8,few,TRBD1,TRBJ1-2,CASSLKGDRGYTF,TGTGCCAGCAGCTTAAAGGGGGACAGGGGCTACACCTTC
TRBV18,NA,TRBD2,TRBJ2-5,CASSPRTSGRNQETQYF,TGTGCCAGCTCACCTCGAACTAGCGGAAGAAATCAAGAGACCCAGTACTTC
TRBV5-6,medium-sized,NA,TRBJ1-1,CASSLTGPNTEAFF,TGTGCCAGCAGCTTGACAGGGCCGAACACTGAAGCTTTTTTT
TRBV14,many,NA,TRBJ2-1,CASSPVIGVSSYNEQFF,TGTGCCAGCAGCCCAGTTATCGGCGTTAGCTCCTACAATGAGCAGTTCTTC
TRBV28,many,NA,TRBJ1-4,CASSLPGGYEKLFF,TGTGCCAGCAGTTTGCCGGGGGGCTACGAAAAACTGTTTTTT
TRBV7-2,few,TRBD2,TRBJ2-3,CASSPDGSGKTDTQYF,TGTGCCAGCAGCCCCGATGGTAGCGGGAAGACAGATACGCAGTATTTT
TRBV5-1,few,NA,TRBJ2-1,CASSLDPGERYEQFF,TGCGCCAGCAGCTTGGACCCGGGAGAAAGATATGAGCAGTTCTTC
TRBV29-1,NA,TRBD2,TRBJ2-7,CSVWIAGSSYEQYF,TGCAGCGTTTGGATAGCGGGTTCCTCCTACGAGCAGTACTTC
TRBV7-3,few,NA,TRBJ2-7,CASSSRDSPGGEQYF,TGTGCCAGCAGCTCGCGGGACAGCCCGGGAGGGGAGCAGTACTTC
TRBV5-6,few,TRBD2,TRBJ2-7,CASSLAGGSYEQYF,TGTGCCAGCAGCTTGGCGGGAGGATCCTACGAGCAGTACTTC
TRBV7-2,many,NA,TRBJ2-3,CASSLVAGDTQYF,TGTGCCAGCAGCTTAGTCGCAGGAGATACGCAGTATTTT
TRBV23-1,NA,NA,TRBJ1-6,CASSQLNPIFSYNSPLHF,TGCGCCAGCAGTCAACTTAACCCCATTTTCTCCTATAATTCACCCCTCCACTTT
TRBV5-1,few,TRBD2,TRBJ2-2,CASGPRASGISGELFF,TGCGCCAGCGGCCCCCGGGCTAGCGGGATCTCCGGGGAGCTGTTTTTT
TRBV7-3,few,TRBD2,TRBJ2-3,CASSFGRATDTQYF,TGTGCCAGCAGCTTCGGGAGGGCCACAGATACGCAGTATTTT
TRBV5-5,many,NA,TRBJ2-3,CASSLSPTDGGGSQYF,TGTGCCAGCAGTCTCTCCCCGACAGACGGTGGGGGTTCGCAGTATTTT
TRBV21-1,many,NA,TRBJ2-2,CASSKFGSGPGELFF,TGTGCCAGCAGCAAATTTGGGTCCGGACCCGGGGAGCTGTTTTTT
TRBV5-1,few,NA,TRBJ2-6,CASSTVPGQEISSGANVLTF,TGCGCCAGCAGCACCGTCCCGGGACAAGAGATAAGCTCTGGGGCCAACGTCCTGACTTTC
TRBV10-3,medium-sized,TRBD2,TRBJ2-7,CAISPGKAGAEQYF,TGTGCCATCAGCCCAGGGAAAGCGGGGGCCGAGCAGTACTTC
TRBV5-1,medium-sized,NA,TRBJ2-5,CASSLGSEETQYF,TGCGCCAGCAGCTTGGGGTCTGAAGAGACCCAGTACTTC
TRBV24-1,few,TRBD2,TRBJ2-1,CATSDAGGVGDEQFF,TGTGCCACCAGTGACGCGGGAGGGGTTGGGGATGAGCAGTTCTTC
TRBV7-2,few,TRBD1,TRBJ2-5,CASSRDRGLQETQYF,TGTGCCAGCAGCCGGGACAGGGGGTTACAAGAGACCCAGTACTTC
TRBV5-1,many,NA,TRBJ2-1,CASSLNEYNEQFF,TGCGCCAGCAGCTTGAACGAATACAATGAGCAGTTCTTC
TRBV13,many,TRBD2,TRBJ2-3,CASSLGQSGAADTQYF,TGTGCCAGCAGCTTAGGGCAGAGCGGGGCGGCAGATACGCAGTATTTT
TRBV7-9,many,TRBD2,TRBJ2-7,CASSPPGLAGAYEQYF,TGTGCCAGCAGCCCTCCGGGACTAGCGGGAGCGTACGAGCAGTACTTC
TRBV24-1,many,NA,TRBJ1-5,CATRRTVSNQPQHF,TGTGCCACCAGGAGGACAGTTAGCAATCAGCCCCAGCATTTT
TRBV6-1,NA,NA,TRBJ2-5,CASTQWTAEETQYF,TGTGCCAGCACCCAGTGGACGGCCGAAGAGACCCAGTACTTC
TRBV27,NA,TRBD1,TRBJ2-3,CVSSLYGTGPSNFLDTQYF,TGTGTCAGCAGTTTATATGGGACAGGGCCCTCAAATTTTTTAGATACGCAGTATTTT
TRBV5-1,many,NA,TRBJ1-3,CASSLEGAPGNTIYF,TGCGCCAGCAGCTTGGAAGGAGCACCTGGAAACACCATATATTTT